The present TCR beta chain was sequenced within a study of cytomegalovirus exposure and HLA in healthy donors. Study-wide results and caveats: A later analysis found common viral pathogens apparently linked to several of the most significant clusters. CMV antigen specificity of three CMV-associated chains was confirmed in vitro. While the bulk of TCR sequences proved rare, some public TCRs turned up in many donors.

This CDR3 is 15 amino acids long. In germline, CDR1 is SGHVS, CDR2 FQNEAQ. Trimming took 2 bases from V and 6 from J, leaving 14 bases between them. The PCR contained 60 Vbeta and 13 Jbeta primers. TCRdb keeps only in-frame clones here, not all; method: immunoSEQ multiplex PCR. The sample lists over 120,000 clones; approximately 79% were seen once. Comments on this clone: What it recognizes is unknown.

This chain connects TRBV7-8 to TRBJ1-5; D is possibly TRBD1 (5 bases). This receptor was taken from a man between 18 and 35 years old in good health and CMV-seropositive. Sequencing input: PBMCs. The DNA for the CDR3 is TGTGCCAGCAGCTTATGGGGCGCTGCCGGTCAGCCCCAGCATTTT. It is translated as CASSLWGAAGQPQHF.